What follows describes a single TCR beta chain. The data stem from a study of blood T cell repertoires in COVID-19. Study as a whole: PBMCs, B-cell-depleted T cells, or T cells were the source of the cDNA or gDNA that made up the material.

In the original workflow: Quantification of nucleated cells was approximated via reference gene primer amplification. The assay was immunoSEQ multiplex PCR, and TCRdb's table has in-frame clones only and misses some. The V and J calls and the clone size are those of that table, but D and trimming were determined from the DNA. The repertoire holds 300,000 to 450,000 clones, with 85% as singletons. This CDR3 region has 15 residues. The germline V gene has CDR1 SGHDT and CDR2 YYEEEE. V was pared by 3 bases and J by 5 bases, with 4 bases of the junction left unmatched. The rearrangement uses TRBV5-6 and TRBJ1-6; 8 positions match TRBD1. This receptor was identified in a woman aged 18-29 years with acute or convalescent COVID-19. Material for sequencing was peripheral blood. The CDR3 loop reads CASSSETGDNSPLHF. The CDR3 bases are TGTGCCAGCAGCTCGGAGACAGGGGATAATTCACCCCTCCACTTT.